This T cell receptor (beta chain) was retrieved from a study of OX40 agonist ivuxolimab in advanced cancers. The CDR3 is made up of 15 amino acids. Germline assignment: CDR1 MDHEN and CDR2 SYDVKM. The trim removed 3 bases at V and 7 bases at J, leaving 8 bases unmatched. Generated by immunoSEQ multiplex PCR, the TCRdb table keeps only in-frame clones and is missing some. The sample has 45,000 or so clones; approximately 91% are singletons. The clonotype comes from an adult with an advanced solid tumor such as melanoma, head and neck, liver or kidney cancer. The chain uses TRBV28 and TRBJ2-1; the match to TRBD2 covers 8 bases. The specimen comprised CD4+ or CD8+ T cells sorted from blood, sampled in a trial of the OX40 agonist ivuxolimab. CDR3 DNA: TGTGCCAGCAGTTTTTCGGGAGGGCCAGGGAATGAGCAGTTCTTC. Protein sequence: CASSFSGGPGNEQFF.